The 3 T cell receptor beta chains presented below share a single source sample, sequenced in a study of blood T cell repertoires in COVID-19. Assay used: immunoSEQ multiplex PCR; TCRdb lists only in-frame clones, some missing. Here the sample spans about 110,000 clones, roughly 76% being singletons. Sequencing used peripheral blood. The receptors derive from a woman aged 55-69 years with acute or convalescent COVID-19.

With regard to this clone: Other nucleotide sequences from this sample produce the same CDR3. The CDR3 nucleotides read TGTGCCAGCAGCGTAGACAGAAACTATGGCTACACCTTC. Translation gives CASSVDRNYGYTF. The V gene is TRBV9, the J gene TRBJ1-2; the D is unclear. CDR3 length: 13 residues. Trimming cost V 0 bases and J 2 bases, with 5 bases left between them. From germline, CDR1 is SGDLS and CDR2 YYNGEE.

This clone has only a few counts. The gene calls are TRBV6-5 and TRBJ2-5, with 7 bases that match TRBD1. The CDR3 extends over 14 amino acids. The V segment lost 5 bases and the J segment 7 bases; nucleotides outside the gene matches: 10. Germline V gene sequence: CDR1 MNHEY, CDR2 SVGAGI. CDR3 sequence reads: CASSPWDRFRTQYF. DNA for the CDR3: TGTGCCAGCAGTCCCTGGGACAGATTCCGGACCCAGTACTTC.

This clone was counted ten times or more. The genes are TRBV5-1 and TRBJ1-2; 7 bases fit TRBD1. CDR1 is SGHRS, CDR2 YFSETQ, per germline. The CDR3 is made up of 14 amino acids. Trimming cost V 5 bases and J 7 bases; bases outside gene matches: 11. CDR3 residues: CASRPAEGAVGYTF. The CDR3 nucleotides read TGCGCCAGCAGACCTGCCGAGGGGGCGGTTGGCTACACCTTC.